The 19 T cell receptor beta chains given below trace back to one sample, sequenced in a study of cytomegalovirus exposure and HLA in healthy donors. Primers for the PCR totalled 60 Vbeta and 13 Jbeta. Sequenced by immunoSEQ multiplex PCR; TCRdb stores in-frame clones only, minus some. The sample lists approximately 190,000 clones, roughly 74% seen once, with around an eighth in the top ten. The sequencing sample was made of PBMCs. The receptors shown here come from a woman in her twenties or thirties in good health and CMV-seropositive.

The chain joins TRBV6-4 to TRBJ2-5, with a possible D match to TRBD2 (5 bases). CDR3 length: 15 residues. The germline V gene has CDR1 MRHNA and CDR2 SNTAGT. Trimming took 2 bases from V and 5 from J, leaving 15 bases between them. The CDR3 here is CASSDRLGGMETQYF. In DNA, the CDR3 is TGTGCCAGCAGTGACAGGCTAGGAGGCATGGAGACCCAGTACTTC.

The table lists this clone with a few counts. This chain connects TRBV6-6 to TRBJ1-2; D may be TRBD1 (6 bases). Germline V gene sequence: CDR1 MNHNY, CDR2 SVGAGI (reference sequence). The CDR3 is 13 amino acids. Deletions cut 7 bases from V and 4 bases from J, with 13 bases between. In DNA form, the CDR3 reads TGTGCCAGCACTAGGGGACAACTCTATGGCTACACCTTC. It encodes CASTRGQLYGYTF.

In its sample, this clone was seen once. The chain combines TRBV6-4 with TRBJ2-6; 8 bases are shared with TRBD1. The germline gives CDR1 MRHNA, CDR2 SNTAGT. With V trimmed by 6 bases and J by 0 bases, 4 bases remained unmatched. This CDR3 region has 16 residues. CDR3 nucleotide sequence: TGTGCCAGCAGGGGACAGGTGGGCTCTGGGGCCAACGTCCTGACTTTC. Amino acid sequence: CASRGQVGSGANVLTF.

Notes on this clone: Other DNA sequences in the same sample also yield this CDR3. DNA of the CDR3: TGTGCCAGCAGCTTAAGGAGGCTAGAAGAGACCCAGTACTTC. This translates into CASSLRRLEETQYF. The chain uses TRBV11-2 and TRBJ2-5; D is perhaps TRBD2 (5 bases). The V and J ends lost 2 bases and 3 bases respectively, with 10 bases between them. CDR3 length: 14 amino acids. Germline CDR1 and CDR2: SGHAT and FQNNGV. Full variable domain (remainder filled in from reference TRBV11-2 and TRBJ2-5): EAGVAQSPRYKIIEKRQSVAFWCNPISGHATLYWYQQILGQGPKLLIQFQNNGVVDDSQLPKDRFSAERLKGVDSTLKIQPAKLEDSAVYLCASSLRRLEETQYFGPGTRLLVL.

This chain links TRBV7-2 with TRBJ2-1; D ambiguous. This CDR3 region has 12 residues. V dropped 0 bases and J dropped 13 bases, with 10 bases sitting between them. Germline CDR1 is SGHTA and CDR2 is FQGNSA. The CDR3 region is CASSLAGAVQFF. In DNA, the CDR3 is TGTGCCAGCAGCTTAGCTGGTGCGGTTCAGTTCTTC. Filled out from reference TRBV7-2 and TRBJ2-1, the complete variable domain reads GAGVSQSPSNKVTEKGKDVELRCDPISGHTALYWYRQSLGQGLEFLIYFQGNSAPDKSGLPSDRFSAERTGGSVSTLTIQRTQQEDSAVYLCASSLAGAVQFFGPGTRLTVL.

The CDR3 loop reads CASSRDRGLNEQFF. CDR3 DNA sequence: TGCGCCAGCAGTAGGGACAGGGGGTTGAATGAGCAGTTCTTC. J is TRBJ2-1 and V is TRBV5-1; 11 nucleotides match TRBD1. V lost 5 bases to trimming and J lost 7 bases; unmatched junction nucleotides: 5. CDR1 is SGHRS and CDR2 is YFSETQ in the germline V gene. This CDR3 has 14 amino acids.

V usage is TRBV14 and J usage is TRBJ1-4, with D unclear. The CDR3 loop spans 15 amino acids. V was shortened by 4 bases and J by 3 bases, with 12 bases between the two germline ends. Germline CDR1 and CDR2: SGHDN and FVKESK. This CDR3 reads CASSPTRGSNEKLFF. CDR3 nucleotides: TGTGCCAGCAGCCCTACGAGAGGCTCTAATGAAAAACTGTTTTTT.

The CDR3 coding sequence is TGCAGTGCTATGAGGGAAGAGACCCAGTACTTC. Its translation: CSAMREETQYF. The chain joins TRBV20-1 to TRBJ2-5; weak D call: TRBD2 (5 bases). Trimming stripped 4 bases from V and 3 bases from J, with 6 bases between. CDR1 and CDR2 (germline): DFQATT, SNEGSKA (reference sequence). CDR3 length equals 11 residues.

The J gene is TRBJ2-3, the V gene TRBV28, with 11 nucleotides matching TRBD1. The length of the CDR3 is 16 residues. Germline V gives CDR1 MDHEN, CDR2 SYDVKM. J lost 4 bases, V lost 5 bases, and 8 bases had no gene match. CDR3 in DNA: TGTGCCAGCAGTCCCTGGGACAGGGGGTTGGCAGATACGCAGTATTTT. It is translated as CASSPWDRGLADTQYF.

The gene calls are TRBV18 and TRBJ2-7; 8 bases fit TRBD2. Trimming at V came to 5 bases and at J to 2 bases, leaving 11 bases not matched to a gene. The germline CDR1 and CDR2 sequences are KGHSH and LQKENI. This CDR3 has 16 residues. The CDR3 DNA reads TGTGCCAGCTCATCCTCCGGGGGGGTGAAGACCTACGAGCAGTACTTC. It is translated as CASSSSGGVKTYEQYF.

The V call is TRBV6-6, the J call TRBJ1-2; TRBD1 matches at 8 bases. Trimming removed 6 bases from V and 7 bases from J; junction bases left unmatched: 4. The CDR3 is made up of 12 amino acids. The germline V gene encodes CDR1 MNHNY and CDR2 SVGAGI (reference sequence). The CDR3 is CASSQGAGGYTF. Written as DNA, the CDR3 is TGTGCCAGCAGCCAGGGGGCGGGTGGCTACACCTTC.

The V call is TRBV7-2, the J call TRBJ2-1; D gene ambiguous. Germline-derived CDR1 and CDR2 are SGHTA and FQGNSA. The ends were cut back, 2 bases at V and 9 bases at J, with 8 bases in the middle. CDR3 length equals 12 residues. The CDR3 spells CASSLFAGEQFF. The CDR3 bases are TGTGCCAGCAGCTTATTCGCCGGTGAGCAGTTCTTC.

The chain carries TRBV29-1 and TRBJ1-2; 7 bases line up with TRBD1. Germline V gives CDR1 SQVTM, CDR2 ANQGSEA. The CDR3 is 11 amino acids. The DNA of the CDR3 is TGCGGAGACAGGGATCACTATGGCTACACCTTC. This encodes CGDRDHYGYTF.

The gene calls are TRBV19 and TRBJ2-2, with D perhaps TRBD2 (5 bases). V lost 5 bases, J lost 3 bases, and 16 bases lay in between. Germline CDR1 reads LNHDA; CDR2 reads SQIVND (reference sequence). The CDR3 consists of 16 residues. Here the CDR3 reads CASSYGGGRYTGELFF. DNA of the CDR3: TGTGCCAGTAGTTATGGTGGCGGGCGGTACACCGGGGAGCTGTTTTTT.

The chain is built from TRBV30 and TRBJ1-1; 8 bases are a match to TRBD1. This CDR3 region has 13 residues. Germline V gives CDR1 GTSNPN, CDR2 SVGIG (reference sequence). The V segment lost 8 bases and the J segment 4 bases; nucleotides outside the gene matches: 9. The CDR3 is CALSRGQVTEAFF. In DNA, the CDR3 is TGTGCCCTCTCCAGGGGGCAGGTCACTGAAGCTTTCTTT.

The genes are TRBV9 and TRBJ2-1, with D perhaps TRBD2 (6 bases). The CDR3 runs 16 residues. The V gene's germline CDR1 is SGDLS and CDR2 YYNGEE. V dropped 0 bases and J dropped 1 base, with 11 bases sitting between them. CDR3 region: CASSVVPGASYNEQFF. The CDR3 bases are TGTGCCAGCAGCGTAGTACCGGGAGCTTCCTACAATGAGCAGTTCTTC.

This sequence joins TRBV28 and TRBJ2-7, with TRBD2 matching over 14 bases. The V and J ends lost 3 bases and 4 bases, in that order; junction bases with no gene match: 5. Germline CDR1 and CDR2: MDHEN and SYDVKM. This CDR3 region has 16 residues. CDR3 DNA: TGTGCCAGCAGTTTGGGACTAGCGGGAGACCCGTACGAGCAGTACTTC. Amino acids: CASSLGLAGDPYEQYF.

This chain connects TRBV27 to TRBJ1-2; 7 positions agree with TRBD1. Germline assignment: CDR1 MNHEY and CDR2 SMNVEV (reference sequence). This CDR3 spans 15 amino acids. Trimming took 5 bases from V and 4 from J; bases not matched to a gene: 10. The CDR3 is CASSNDPGQSYGYTF. DNA for the CDR3: TGTGCCAGCAGTAATGACCCGGGACAGAGCTATGGCTACACCTTC.

In its sample, this clone was seen a few times. This rearrangement joins TRBV28 to TRBJ2-5, with D perhaps matching TRBD1 (5 bases). Germline V gene lookup returns CDR1 MDHEN and CDR2 SYDVKM. This CDR3 is built from 12 residues. V dropped 3 bases and J dropped 4 bases, with 6 bases sitting between them. This CDR3 is CASSLGPETQYF. The CDR3 DNA follows: TGTGCCAGCAGTTTGGGGCCAGAGACCCAGTACTTC.